These T cell receptor beta chains were read from a single sample in a study of blood T cell repertoires in COVID-19. Measured with immunoSEQ multiplex PCR; TCRdb has only the in-frame clones, and not every one. This table has about 220,000 clones, about four fifths appearing once. The sequenced sample was PBMCs or T cells enriched from blood (not recorded which). The receptors here all came from a woman aged 40 to 50 who had recovered from COVID-19. Each CDR3 is given with its conserved first and last residue. Fields, in order: CDR3 length, V gene, J gene, clone size, D gene, CDR3 protein, CDR3 DNA. D genes are given only for firm matches. Expanded clones are given a class, and other clones once, few, many or no size at all.

CDR3 length: 15
V gene: TRBV2
J gene: TRBJ2-7
clone size: once
D gene: .
CDR3 protein: CASSVRGTYSYEQYF
CDR3 DNA: TGTGCCAGCAGTGTGAGAGGGACTTACTCCTACGAGCAGTACTTC

CDR3 length: 18
V gene: TRBV28
J gene: TRBJ2-3
clone size: .
D gene: .
CDR3 protein: CASRSHLGTSASTDTQYF
CDR3 DNA: TGTGCCAGCCGCTCCCACCTCGGGACATCCGCTAGCACAGATACGCAGTATTTT

CDR3 length: 14
V gene: TRBV5-1
J gene: TRBJ2-2
clone size: .
D gene: TRBD2
CDR3 protein: CASSAGANTGELFF
CDR3 DNA: TGCGCCAGCAGCGCGGGGGCGAACACCGGGGAGCTGTTTTTT

CDR3 length: 13
V gene: TRBV2
J gene: TRBJ2-5
clone size: few
D gene: .
CDR3 protein: CASSEPGEETQYF
CDR3 DNA: TGTGCCAGCAGTGAACCAGGGGAAGAGACCCAGTACTTC

CDR3 length: 15
V gene: TRBV11-2
J gene: TRBJ2-1
clone size: once
D gene: TRBD2
CDR3 protein: CASSLAGTTGYEQFF
CDR3 DNA: TGTGCCAGCAGCTTAGCCGGGACTACAGGTTATGAGCAGTTCTTC

CDR3 length: 14
V gene: TRBV11-2
J gene: TRBJ2-5
clone size: few
D gene: TRBD2
CDR3 protein: CASSFDREVETQYF
CDR3 DNA: TGTGCCAGCAGCTTTGATCGGGAGGTGGAGACCCAGTACTTC

CDR3 length: 13
V gene: TRBV2
J gene: TRBJ2-7
clone size: .
D gene: .
CDR3 protein: CASKEESTYEQYF
CDR3 DNA: TGTGCCAGCAAGGAGGAGAGTACCTACGAGCAGTACTTC

CDR3 length: 13
V gene: TRBV12-3/TRBV12-4
J gene: TRBJ1-1
clone size: .
D gene: .
CDR3 protein: CASSFRGNTEAFF
CDR3 DNA: TGTGCCAGCAGTTTCAGGGGGAACACTGAAGCTTTCTTT

CDR3 length: 16
V gene: TRBV5-1
J gene: TRBJ2-3
clone size: once
D gene: .
CDR3 protein: CASSSEGGPGADTQYF
CDR3 DNA: TGCGCCAGCAGCTCCGAAGGAGGGCCTGGGGCAGATACGCAGTATTTT

CDR3 length: 16
V gene: TRBV6-6
J gene: TRBJ2-1
clone size: .
D gene: TRBD2
CDR3 protein: CASTSGRATSYNEQFF
CDR3 DNA: TGTGCCAGTACCAGCGGGAGGGCCACCTCCTACAATGAGCAGTTCTTC

CDR3 length: 14
V gene: TRBV28
J gene: TRBJ1-4
clone size: .
D gene: TRBD1
CDR3 protein: CASGRTGGGEKLFF
CDR3 DNA: TGTGCCAGCGGCCGGACAGGGGGCGGCGAAAAACTGTTTTTT

CDR3 length: 15
V gene: TRBV7-9
J gene: TRBJ1-2
clone size: .
D gene: TRBD1
CDR3 protein: CASSLAAGTGVGYTF
CDR3 DNA: TGTGCCAGCAGCTTAGCGGCCGGGACAGGGGTGGGCTACACCTTC

CDR3 length: 12
V gene: TRBV6-5
J gene: TRBJ1-2
clone size: .
D gene: TRBD1
CDR3 protein: CASSRTGDGYTF
CDR3 DNA: TGTGCCAGCAGCAGAACAGGGGACGGCTACACCTTC

CDR3 length: 13
V gene: TRBV29-1
J gene: TRBJ1-2
clone size: .
D gene: TRBD1
CDR3 protein: CSVEGQGNYGYTF
CDR3 DNA: TGCAGCGTTGAGGGACAGGGGAACTATGGCTACACCTTC

CDR3 length: 11
V gene: TRBV2
J gene: TRBJ2-5
clone size: .
D gene: .
CDR3 protein: CASNLQETQYF
CDR3 DNA: TGTGCCAGCAACCTACAAGAGACCCAGTACTTC

CDR3 length: 15
V gene: TRBV19
J gene: TRBJ1-1
clone size: .
D gene: .
CDR3 protein: CASIPRGGAGTEAFF
CDR3 DNA: TGTGCCAGTATCCCCCGGGGGGGGGCCGGCACTGAAGCTTTCTTT

CDR3 length: 15
V gene: TRBV24-1
J gene: TRBJ1-2
clone size: .
D gene: TRBD1
CDR3 protein: CATSDPGQGGYGYTF
CDR3 DNA: TGTGCCACCAGTGATCCGGGACAGGGCGGCTATGGCTACACCTTC

CDR3 length: 15
V gene: TRBV29-1
J gene: TRBJ2-1
clone size: .
D gene: TRBD2
CDR3 protein: CSVPGTSGSYNEQFF
CDR3 DNA: TGCAGCGTACCCGGGACTAGCGGGAGCTACAATGAGCAGTTCTTC

CDR3 length: 16
V gene: TRBV10-3
J gene: TRBJ2-5
clone size: .
D gene: .
CDR3 protein: CAISDSRGGAQETQYF
CDR3 DNA: TGTGCCATCAGTGACTCCCGGGGCGGGGCCCAAGAGACCCAGTACTTC

CDR3 length: 15
V gene: TRBV30
J gene: TRBJ2-1
clone size: .
D gene: .
CDR3 protein: CAWRDWDSSYNEQFF
CDR3 DNA: TGTGCCTGGAGGGATTGGGACTCGTCCTACAATGAGCAGTTCTTC

CDR3 length: 15
V gene: TRBV27
J gene: TRBJ1-6
clone size: .
D gene: TRBD1
CDR3 protein: CASGLGGAYNSPLHF
CDR3 DNA: TGTGCCAGCGGCCTAGGGGGCGCGTATAATTCACCCCTCCACTTT

CDR3 length: 15
V gene: TRBV14
J gene: TRBJ1-4
clone size: .
D gene: TRBD1
CDR3 protein: CASSVTGGAGEKLFF
CDR3 DNA: TGTGCCAGCAGTGTTACAGGGGGCGCGGGTGAAAAACTGTTTTTT

CDR3 length: 14
V gene: TRBV19
J gene: TRBJ2-3
clone size: .
D gene: TRBD2
CDR3 protein: CASSSGLAADTQYF
CDR3 DNA: TGTGCCAGTTCCTCGGGACTAGCGGCAGATACGCAGTATTTT

CDR3 length: 15
V gene: TRBV24-1
J gene: TRBJ2-5
clone size: .
D gene: .
CDR3 protein: CATSDSTQGWETQYF
CDR3 DNA: TGTGCCACCAGTGATTCGACCCAGGGTTGGGAGACCCAGTACTTC

CDR3 length: 17
V gene: TRBV30
J gene: TRBJ1-5
clone size: .
D gene: .
CDR3 protein: CAWSENERGLTNQPQHF
CDR3 DNA: TGTGCCTGGAGTGAGAACGAAAGGGGCCTTACCAATCAGCCCCAGCATTTT

CDR3 length: 13
V gene: TRBV6-2/TRBV6-3
J gene: TRBJ1-1
clone size: .
D gene: TRBD1
CDR3 protein: CASSFSTGTGAFF
CDR3 DNA: TGTGCCAGCAGTTTTTCGACAGGGACGGGCGCTTTCTTT

CDR3 length: 14
V gene: TRBV7-2
J gene: TRBJ2-5
clone size: once
D gene: .
CDR3 protein: CASTLTEYQETQYF
CDR3 DNA: TGTGCCAGCACTCTCACAGAGTACCAAGAGACCCAGTACTTC

CDR3 length: 19
V gene: TRBV9
J gene: TRBJ2-1
clone size: .
D gene: TRBD2
CDR3 protein: CASSVANGREGLGYNEQFF
CDR3 DNA: TGTGCCAGCAGCGTAGCTAACGGACGGGAGGGCCTCGGCTACAATGAGCAGTTCTTC

CDR3 length: 15
V gene: TRBV5-4
J gene: TRBJ2-5
clone size: few
D gene: .
CDR3 protein: CASSLVGGRRETQYF
CDR3 DNA: TGTGCCAGCAGCTTGGTCGGGGGGCGGAGGGAGACCCAGTACTTC

CDR3 length: 16
V gene: TRBV6-1
J gene: TRBJ1-5
clone size: .
D gene: TRBD1
CDR3 protein: CASSESWTGGNQPQHF
CDR3 DNA: TGTGCCAGCAGTGAATCTTGGACAGGGGGCAATCAGCCCCAGCATTTT

CDR3 length: 17
V gene: TRBV9
J gene: TRBJ2-3
clone size: .
D gene: TRBD1
CDR3 protein: CASSTHTGTGGTDTQYF
CDR3 DNA: TGTGCCAGCAGCACCCACACCGGGACAGGGGGCACAGATACGCAGTATTTT

CDR3 length: 16
V gene: TRBV5-6
J gene: TRBJ1-5
clone size: few
D gene: .
CDR3 protein: CASSEFRGSSNQPQHF
CDR3 DNA: TGTGCCAGCAGCGAATTCAGAGGGTCGTCCAATCAGCCCCAGCATTTT

CDR3 length: 12
V gene: TRBV9
J gene: TRBJ2-1
clone size: .
D gene: .
CDR3 protein: CASSLRQSEQFF
CDR3 DNA: TGTGCCAGCAGCTTAAGACAGAGTGAGCAGTTCTTC

CDR3 length: 18
V gene: TRBV7-9
J gene: TRBJ1-6
clone size: .
D gene: TRBD1
CDR3 protein: CASSSNLGGTGYNSPLHF
CDR3 DNA: TGTGCCAGCAGCTCCAACCTTGGGGGGACAGGGTATAATTCACCCCTCCACTTT

CDR3 length: 15
V gene: TRBV9
J gene: TRBJ2-2
clone size: .
D gene: .
CDR3 protein: CASSVDREYTGELFF
CDR3 DNA: TGTGCCAGCAGCGTAGACAGGGAGTACACCGGGGAGCTGTTTTTT

CDR3 length: 17
V gene: TRBV7-7
J gene: TRBJ2-1
clone size: .
D gene: TRBD2
CDR3 protein: CASSQSRASGFNNEQFF
CDR3 DNA: TGTGCCAGCAGTCAATCCCGGGCTAGCGGGTTTAACAATGAGCAGTTCTTC

CDR3 length: 14
V gene: TRBV11-3
J gene: TRBJ1-2
clone size: .
D gene: .
CDR3 protein: CASSLQDSNYGYTF
CDR3 DNA: TGTGCCAGCAGCTTACAAGACAGTAACTATGGCTACACCTTC

CDR3 length: 13
V gene: TRBV2
J gene: TRBJ2-1
clone size: .
D gene: TRBD2
CDR3 protein: CASKASGSNEQFF
CDR3 DNA: TGTGCCAGCAAGGCTAGCGGGAGCAATGAGCAGTTCTTC

CDR3 length: 16
V gene: TRBV3-1/TRBV3-2
J gene: TRBJ1-1
clone size: .
D gene: TRBD1
CDR3 protein: CASSRRGQGANEEAFF
CDR3 DNA: TGTGCCAGCAGCCGAAGAGGACAGGGGGCAAATGAGGAAGCTTTCTTT

CDR3 length: 17
V gene: TRBV5-1
J gene: TRBJ2-1
clone size: .
D gene: TRBD2
CDR3 protein: CASSLTRASGSGNEQFF
CDR3 DNA: TGCGCCAGCAGCTTGACTCGAGCTAGCGGGAGTGGGAATGAGCAGTTCTTC

CDR3 length: 16
V gene: TRBV10-3
J gene: TRBJ2-1
clone size: .
D gene: .
CDR3 protein: CAISESASDSYNEQFF
CDR3 DNA: TGTGCCATCAGTGAGTCGGCTAGCGACTCCTACAATGAGCAGTTCTTC

CDR3 length: 13
V gene: TRBV27
J gene: TRBJ2-7
clone size: .
D gene: TRBD1
CDR3 protein: CASSLRQGGEQYF
CDR3 DNA: TGTGCCAGCAGTTTAAGACAGGGCGGCGAGCAGTACTTC

CDR3 length: 15
V gene: TRBV9
J gene: TRBJ2-6
clone size: .
D gene: .
CDR3 protein: CASSHGGTGANVLTF
CDR3 DNA: TGTGCCAGCAGCCACGGAGGGACTGGGGCCAACGTCCTGACTTTC

CDR3 length: 13
V gene: TRBV28
J gene: TRBJ2-7
clone size: once
D gene: TRBD1
CDR3 protein: CASRGTVAYEQYF
CDR3 DNA: TGTGCCAGCAGGGGGACAGTAGCCTACGAGCAGTACTTC

CDR3 length: 13
V gene: TRBV7-2
J gene: TRBJ1-2
clone size: .
D gene: .
CDR3 protein: CASRKEENYGYTF
CDR3 DNA: TGTGCCAGCAGAAAAGAGGAGAACTATGGCTACACCTTC

CDR3 length: 15
V gene: TRBV5-1
J gene: TRBJ1-1
clone size: .
D gene: TRBD1
CDR3 protein: CASSLVGRGYTEAFF
CDR3 DNA: TGCGCCAGCAGCTTGGTAGGCAGGGGGTACACTGAAGCTTTCTTT

CDR3 length: 17
V gene: TRBV5-1
J gene: TRBJ2-5
clone size: .
D gene: .
CDR3 protein: CASSFRGGGSAQETQYF
CDR3 DNA: TGCGCCAGCAGCTTTAGGGGTGGCGGCAGTGCTCAAGAGACCCAGTACTTC

CDR3 length: 15
V gene: TRBV6-1
J gene: TRBJ2-1
clone size: .
D gene: TRBD2
CDR3 protein: CASSEWTSGRNEQFF
CDR3 DNA: TGTGCCAGCAGTGAGTGGACTAGCGGGAGGAATGAGCAGTTCTTC

CDR3 length: 15
V gene: TRBV9
J gene: TRBJ2-2
clone size: few
D gene: .
CDR3 protein: CASSVGGSGTGELFF
CDR3 DNA: TGTGCCAGCAGCGTAGGAGGTAGCGGCACCGGGGAGCTGTTTTTT

CDR3 length: 13
V gene: TRBV19
J gene: TRBJ1-1
clone size: .
D gene: .
CDR3 protein: CASSTRLNTEAFF
CDR3 DNA: TGTGCCAGTAGTACCCGACTTAACACTGAAGCTTTCTTT

CDR3 length: 16
V gene: TRBV28
J gene: TRBJ2-7
clone size: .
D gene: .
CDR3 protein: CASSSQTATGPYEQYF
CDR3 DNA: TGTGCCAGCAGTTCTCAAACGGCCACAGGGCCGTACGAGCAGTACTTC

CDR3 length: 16
V gene: TRBV28
J gene: TRBJ2-1
clone size: .
D gene: .
CDR3 protein: CASSPGAVSSYNEQFF
CDR3 DNA: TGTGCCAGCAGCCCAGGGGCGGTAAGCTCCTACAATGAGCAGTTCTTC

CDR3 length: 13
V gene: TRBV3-1/TRBV3-2
J gene: TRBJ2-7
clone size: .
D gene: TRBD1
CDR3 protein: CASSRQGTYEQYF
CDR3 DNA: TGTGCCAGCAGTCGACAGGGGACCTACGAGCAGTACTTC

CDR3 length: 14
V gene: TRBV9
J gene: TRBJ2-3
clone size: once
D gene: TRBD1
CDR3 protein: CASSVGQGTDTQYF
CDR3 DNA: TGTGCCAGCAGCGTGGGACAGGGGACAGATACGCAGTATTTT

CDR3 length: 12
V gene: TRBV11-2
J gene: TRBJ1-1
clone size: .
D gene: .
CDR3 protein: CASSGQTTEAFF
CDR3 DNA: TGTGCCAGCAGCGGACAGACCACTGAAGCTTTCTTT